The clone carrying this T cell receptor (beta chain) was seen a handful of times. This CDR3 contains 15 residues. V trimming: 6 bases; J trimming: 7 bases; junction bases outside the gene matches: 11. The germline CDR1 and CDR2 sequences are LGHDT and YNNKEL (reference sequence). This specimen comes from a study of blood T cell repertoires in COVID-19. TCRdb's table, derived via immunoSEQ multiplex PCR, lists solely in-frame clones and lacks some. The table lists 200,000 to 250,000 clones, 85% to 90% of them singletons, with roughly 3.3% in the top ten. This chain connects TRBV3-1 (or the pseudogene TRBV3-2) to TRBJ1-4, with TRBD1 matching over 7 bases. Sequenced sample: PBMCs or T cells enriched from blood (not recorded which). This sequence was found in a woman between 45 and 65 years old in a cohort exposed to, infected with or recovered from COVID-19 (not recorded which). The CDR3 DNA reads TGTGCCAGCAGTCTTTCGAGGGGGCAAGTTGAAAAACTGTTTTTT. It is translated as CASSLSRGQVEKLFF.